The source of this TCR beta chain is a study of shared clonotypes between healthy human individuals. The table came from immunoSEQ multiplex PCR; TCRdb's copy has only in-frame clones and leaves some out. The sample contains roughly 95,000 clones, roughly half of which appear only once. This CDR3 is 13 amino acids long. From germline, CDR1 is GTSNPN and CDR2 SVGIG (reference sequence). The V gene lost 5 bases and the J gene lost 6 bases, with 16 bases spanning the gap. The source of this sequence is a woman aged 40 to 55 in good health. Some clones in this sample may be carry-over from other donors' samples. The chain joins TRBV30 to TRBJ1-2, with a weak D call TRBD1 (5 bases). What was sequenced was PBMCs. CDR3 sequence reads: CAWLSGTHNGYTF. CDR3 nucleotides: TGTGCCTGGCTCTCCGGGACGCATAATGGCTACACCTTC.